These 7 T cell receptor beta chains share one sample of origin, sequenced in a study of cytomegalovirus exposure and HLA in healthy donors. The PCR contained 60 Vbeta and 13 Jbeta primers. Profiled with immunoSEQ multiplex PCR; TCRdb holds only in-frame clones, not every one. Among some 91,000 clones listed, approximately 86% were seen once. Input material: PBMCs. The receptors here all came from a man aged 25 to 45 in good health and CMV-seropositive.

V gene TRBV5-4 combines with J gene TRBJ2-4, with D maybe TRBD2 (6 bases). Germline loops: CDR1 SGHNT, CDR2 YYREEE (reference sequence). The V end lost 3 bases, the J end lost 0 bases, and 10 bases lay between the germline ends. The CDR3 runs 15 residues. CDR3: CASSSTTRAKNIQYF. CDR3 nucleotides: TGTGCCAGCAGCTCCACGACTAGAGCCAAAAACATTCAGTACTTC.

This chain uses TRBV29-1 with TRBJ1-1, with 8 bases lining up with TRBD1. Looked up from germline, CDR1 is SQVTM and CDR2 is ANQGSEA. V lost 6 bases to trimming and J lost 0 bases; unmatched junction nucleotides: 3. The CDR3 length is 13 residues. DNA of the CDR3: TGCAGCGTGGGGACAGGAATGAACACTGAAGCTTTCTTT. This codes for CSVGTGMNTEAFF.

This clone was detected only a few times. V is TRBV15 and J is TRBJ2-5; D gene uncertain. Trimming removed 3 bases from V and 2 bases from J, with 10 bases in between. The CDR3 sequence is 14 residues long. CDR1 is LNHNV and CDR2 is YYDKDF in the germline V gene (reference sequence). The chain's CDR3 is CATSRSEIQETQYF. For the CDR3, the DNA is TGTGCCACCAGCAGGAGTGAAATACAAGAGACCCAGTACTTC.

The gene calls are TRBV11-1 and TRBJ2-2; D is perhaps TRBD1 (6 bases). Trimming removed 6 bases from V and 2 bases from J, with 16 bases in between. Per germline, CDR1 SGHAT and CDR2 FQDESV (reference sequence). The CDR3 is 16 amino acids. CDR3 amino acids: CASRQPGQANTGELFF. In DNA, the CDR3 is TGTGCCAGCAGACAACCGGGACAAGCTAACACCGGGGAGCTGTTTTTT.

CDR3 in amino acids: CASSLTGIGVNNYGYTF. DNA of the CDR3: TGTGCCAGCAGTTTAACAGGGATTGGGGTAAACAACTATGGCTACACCTTC. The chain is built from TRBV27 and TRBJ1-2, with D perhaps TRBD1 (6 bases). Trimming pared 2 bases from V and 2 bases from J, leaving 18 bases between. There are 17 residues in the CDR3. CDR1 is MNHEY and CDR2 is SMNVEV in the germline V gene (reference sequence).

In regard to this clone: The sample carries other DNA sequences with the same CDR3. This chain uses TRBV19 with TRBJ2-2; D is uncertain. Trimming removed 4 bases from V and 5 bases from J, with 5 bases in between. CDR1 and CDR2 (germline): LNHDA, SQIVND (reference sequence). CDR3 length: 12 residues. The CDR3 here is CASSTSTGELFF. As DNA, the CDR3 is TGTGCCAGTAGTACGAGTACCGGGGAGCTGTTTTTT.

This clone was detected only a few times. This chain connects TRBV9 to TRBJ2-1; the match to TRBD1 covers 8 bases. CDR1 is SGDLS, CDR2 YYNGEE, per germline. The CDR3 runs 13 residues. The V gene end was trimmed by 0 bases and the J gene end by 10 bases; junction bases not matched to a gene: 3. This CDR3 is CASSVAGQGEQFF. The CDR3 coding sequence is TGTGCCAGCAGCGTAGCCGGACAGGGCGAGCAGTTCTTC.